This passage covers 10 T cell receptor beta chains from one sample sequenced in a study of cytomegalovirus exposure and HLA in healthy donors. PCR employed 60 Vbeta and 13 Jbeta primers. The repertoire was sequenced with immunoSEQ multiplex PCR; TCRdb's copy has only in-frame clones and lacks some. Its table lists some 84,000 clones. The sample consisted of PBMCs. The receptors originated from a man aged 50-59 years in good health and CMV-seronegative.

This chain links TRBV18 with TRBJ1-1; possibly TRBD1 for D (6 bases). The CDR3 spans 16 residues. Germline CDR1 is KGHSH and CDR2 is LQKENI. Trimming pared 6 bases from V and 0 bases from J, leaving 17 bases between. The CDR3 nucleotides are TGTGCCAGCTCCCGCTTGGAGGGGGGGTTGAACACTGAAGCTTTCTTT. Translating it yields CASSRLEGGLNTEAFF.

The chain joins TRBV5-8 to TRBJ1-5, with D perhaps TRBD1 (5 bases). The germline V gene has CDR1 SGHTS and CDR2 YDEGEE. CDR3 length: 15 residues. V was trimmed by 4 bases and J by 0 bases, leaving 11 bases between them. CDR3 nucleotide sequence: TGTGCCAGCAGCCCCAGACAGTCTAGCAATCAGCCCCAGCATTTT. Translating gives CASSPRQSSNQPQHF.

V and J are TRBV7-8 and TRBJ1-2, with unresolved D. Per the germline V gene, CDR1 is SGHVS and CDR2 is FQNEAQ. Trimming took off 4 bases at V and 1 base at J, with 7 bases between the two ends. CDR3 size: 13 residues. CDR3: CASSSDINYGYTF. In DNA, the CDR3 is TGTGCCAGCAGCTCCGACATTAACTATGGCTACACCTTC.

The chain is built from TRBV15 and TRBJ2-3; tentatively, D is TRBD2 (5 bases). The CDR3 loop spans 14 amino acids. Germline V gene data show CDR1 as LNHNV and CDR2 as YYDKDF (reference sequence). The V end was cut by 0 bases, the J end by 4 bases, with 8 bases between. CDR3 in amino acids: CATSRDRGSDTQYF. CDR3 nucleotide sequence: TGTGCCACCAGCAGAGATCGAGGGTCAGATACGCAGTATTTT.

CDR3 nucleotides: TGCGCCAGCAGGGCCGGGACAGGGGCTAGTGAGCAGTTCTTC. Encoded protein: CASRAGTGASEQFF. This sequence joins TRBV10-1 and TRBJ2-1, with 10 bases lining up with TRBD1. This CDR3 contains 14 residues. The germline gives CDR1 WNHNN, CDR2 SYGVQD (reference sequence). Trimming at V came to 6 bases and at J to 9 bases, leaving 8 bases not matched to a gene.

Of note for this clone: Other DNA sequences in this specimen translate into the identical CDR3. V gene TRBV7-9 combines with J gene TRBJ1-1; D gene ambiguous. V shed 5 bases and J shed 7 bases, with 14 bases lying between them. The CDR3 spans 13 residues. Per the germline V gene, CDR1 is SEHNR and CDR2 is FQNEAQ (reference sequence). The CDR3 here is CASSPEGPYEAFF. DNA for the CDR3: TGTGCCAGCAGCCCAGAGGGCCCCTATGAAGCTTTCTTT.

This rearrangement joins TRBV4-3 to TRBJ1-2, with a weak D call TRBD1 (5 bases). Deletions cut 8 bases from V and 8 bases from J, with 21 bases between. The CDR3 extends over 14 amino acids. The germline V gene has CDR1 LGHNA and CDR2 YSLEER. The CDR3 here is CASGGLSGIGGYTF. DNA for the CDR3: TGCGCCAGCGGGGGACTTTCGGGGATAGGGGGCTACACCTTC.

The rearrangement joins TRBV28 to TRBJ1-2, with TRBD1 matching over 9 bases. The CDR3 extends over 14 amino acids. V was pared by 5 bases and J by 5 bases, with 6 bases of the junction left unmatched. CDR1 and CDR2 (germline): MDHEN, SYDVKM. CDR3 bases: TGTGCCAGCAGTACCGTAGGACAGGGGTATGGCTACACCTTC. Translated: CASSTVGQGYGYTF.

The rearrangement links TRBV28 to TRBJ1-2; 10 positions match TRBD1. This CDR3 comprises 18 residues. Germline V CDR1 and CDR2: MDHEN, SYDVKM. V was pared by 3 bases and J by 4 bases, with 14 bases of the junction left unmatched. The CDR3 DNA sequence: TGTGCCAGCAGTTTCCCTCCCGGGACAGGGGACGAAGGCTATGGCTACACCTTC. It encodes CASSFPPGTGDEGYGYTF.

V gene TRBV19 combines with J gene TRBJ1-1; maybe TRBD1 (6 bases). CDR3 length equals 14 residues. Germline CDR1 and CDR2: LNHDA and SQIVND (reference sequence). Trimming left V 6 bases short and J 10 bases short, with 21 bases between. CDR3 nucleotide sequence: TGTGCCAGTAGCCGGAAACAGGGCACGGATCGAGCTTTCTTT. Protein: CASSRKQGTDRAFF.